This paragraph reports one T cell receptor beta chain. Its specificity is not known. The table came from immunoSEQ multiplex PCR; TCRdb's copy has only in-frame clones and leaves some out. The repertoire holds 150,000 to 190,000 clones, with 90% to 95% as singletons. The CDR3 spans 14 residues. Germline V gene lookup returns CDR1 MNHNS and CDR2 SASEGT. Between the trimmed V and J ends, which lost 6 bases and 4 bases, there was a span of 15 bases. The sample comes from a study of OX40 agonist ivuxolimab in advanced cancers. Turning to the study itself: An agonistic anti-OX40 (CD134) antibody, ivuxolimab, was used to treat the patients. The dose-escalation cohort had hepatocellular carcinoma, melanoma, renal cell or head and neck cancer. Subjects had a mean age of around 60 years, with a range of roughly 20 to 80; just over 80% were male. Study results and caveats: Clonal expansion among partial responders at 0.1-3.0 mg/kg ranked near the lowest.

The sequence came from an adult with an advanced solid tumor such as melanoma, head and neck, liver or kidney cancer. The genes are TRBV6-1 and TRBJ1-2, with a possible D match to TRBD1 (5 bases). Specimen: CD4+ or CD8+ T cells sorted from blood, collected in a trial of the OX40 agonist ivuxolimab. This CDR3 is CASSALGAGYGYTF. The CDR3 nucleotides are TGTGCCAGCAGCGCCCTCGGGGCTGGCTATGGCTACACCTTC.